This T cell receptor (beta chain) is drawn from a study of blood T cell repertoires in COVID-19. Across the whole study: Sources were T cells, B-cell-depleted T cells, or PBMCs; the material itself was cDNA or gDNA.

Categorization into cohorts depended on clinical history that participants reported. Trimming shortened V by 2 bases and J by 13 bases, and 17 bases separated the two germline ends. Germline CDR1 reads MDHEN; CDR2 reads SYDVKM. CDR3 length equals 13 residues. The method was immunoSEQ multiplex PCR; TCRdb's version includes in-frame clones alone and lacks a portion of them. The sample shows around 240,000 clones, 80% to 90% of them seen only once. This chain uses TRBV28 with TRBJ2-5; D perhaps matches TRBD2 (7 bases). The clonotype was recovered from a woman aged 45-59 years who had recovered from COVID-19. The sample taken for sequencing was PBMCs or T cells enriched from blood (not recorded which). This CDR3 is CASSLGGGFEVYF. The CDR3 DNA reads TGTGCCAGCAGTTTAGGGGGGGGCTTCGAGGTGTACTTC.